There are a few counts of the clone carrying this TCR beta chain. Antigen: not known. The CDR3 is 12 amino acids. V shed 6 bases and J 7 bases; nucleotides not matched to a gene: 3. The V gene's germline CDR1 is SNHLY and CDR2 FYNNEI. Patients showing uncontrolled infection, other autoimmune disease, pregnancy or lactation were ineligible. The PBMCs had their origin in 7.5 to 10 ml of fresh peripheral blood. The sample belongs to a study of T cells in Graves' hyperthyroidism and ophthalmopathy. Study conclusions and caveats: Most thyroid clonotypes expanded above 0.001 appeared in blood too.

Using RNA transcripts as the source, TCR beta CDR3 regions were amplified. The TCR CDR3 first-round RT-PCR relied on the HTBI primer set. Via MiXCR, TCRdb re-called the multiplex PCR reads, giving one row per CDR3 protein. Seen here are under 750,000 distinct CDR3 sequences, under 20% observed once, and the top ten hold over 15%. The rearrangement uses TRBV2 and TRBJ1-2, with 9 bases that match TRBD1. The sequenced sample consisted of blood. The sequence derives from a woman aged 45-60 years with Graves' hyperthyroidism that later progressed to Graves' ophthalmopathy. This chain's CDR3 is CASRLTGGGYTF. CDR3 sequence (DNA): TGTGCCAGCAGACTGACAGGGGGTGGCTACACCTTC. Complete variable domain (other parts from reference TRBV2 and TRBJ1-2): EPEVTQTPSHQVTQMGQEVILRCVPISNHLYFYWYRQILGQKVEFLVSFYNNEISEKSEIFDDQFSVERPDGSNFTLKIRSTKLEDSAMYFCASRLTGGGYTFGSGTRLTVV.